The rows below give T cell receptor beta chains drawn from one sample of a study of cytomegalovirus exposure and HLA in healthy donors. The assay was immunoSEQ multiplex PCR, and TCRdb's table has in-frame clones only and misses some. This sample yields 150,000 to 200,000 clones, of which 65% to 85% are seen a single time; under 3% belongs to the top ten. Sequenced input: PBMCs. These receptors came from a woman aged 50 to 65 in good health and CMV-seropositive. Both conserved end residues are part of each CDR3. Each record gives: clone size, J gene, D gene, V gene, CDR3 length, CDR3 DNA, CDR3 protein. A D gene is named only where the DNA matches it firmly. A row's size may be missing; if present it is once, few, many or a size class.

. | TRBJ2-1 | . | TRBV30 | 13 | TGTGCCTGGAGTCGACTGGTTCAGAATGAGCAGTTCTTC | CAWSRLVQNEQFF
. | TRBJ1-2 | . | TRBV19 | 14 | TGTGCCAGTAGCCCCTCAGGAGGGTTTGGTGGCTACACCTTC | CASSPSGGFGGYTF
. | TRBJ1-3 | . | TRBV25-1 | 14 | TGTGCCAGCGGAGCAGGGAATAGTGGAAGCACCATATATTTT | CASGAGNSGSTIYF
. | TRBJ2-5 | TRBD2 | TRBV4-2 | 16 | TGTGCCAGCAGCCAAGAAGGAGCGGGGGGTAGAGAGACCCAGTACTTC | CASSQEGAGGRETQYF
. | TRBJ1-5 | . | TRBV6-5 | 15 | TGTGCCAAAACCCTCCGGGACATCATCGGTCAGCCCCAGCATTTT | CAKTLRDIIGQPQHF
. | TRBJ2-7 | TRBD1 | TRBV6-5 | 14 | TGTGCCAGCAGCGCCGGGGACAGCTCCTACGAGCAGTACTTC | CASSAGDSSYEQYF
. | TRBJ1-1 | . | TRBV6-1 | 15 | TGTGCCAGCAGTGAAGCTCGTACGGGAAAGACTGAAGCTTTCTTT | CASSEARTGKTEAFF
once | TRBJ1-2 | . | TRBV7-9 | 15 | TGTGCCAGCAGCTTTAAGAGCAGGGGAGTACATGGCTACACCTTC | CASSFKSRGVHGYTF
few | TRBJ1-2 | . | TRBV9 | 14 | TGTGCCAGCAGCGTCATCCAAGCGTACTATGGCTACACCTTC | CASSVIQAYYGYTF
. | TRBJ1-2 | . | TRBV9 | 15 | TGTGCCAGCAGCGTAGCTCCGGGATCATCAGGTGGCTACACCTTC | CASSVAPGSSGGYTF
. | TRBJ1-1 | . | TRBV19 | 13 | TGTGCCAGTAGTATAGTCCCAGGGGATGGAGCTTTCTTT | CASSIVPGDGAFF
. | TRBJ1-1 | TRBD1 | TRBV9 | 15 | TGTGCCAGCAGCGTAATCGGGACAGAGAACACTGAAGCTTTCTTT | CASSVIGTENTEAFF
. | TRBJ2-2 | TRBD1 | TRBV5-4 | 18 | TGTGCCAGCAGCAGCCGACAGGGGTCCTCGGGTAACACCGGGGAGCTGTTTTTT | CASSSRQGSSGNTGELFF
many | TRBJ1-1 | . | TRBV9 | 13 | TGTGCCAGCAGCGTAGTAGGGGACACTGAAGCTTTCTTT | CASSVVGDTEAFF
. | TRBJ1-1 | . | TRBV6-5 | 14 | TGTGCCAGCAGTAAAGGGGGGGAGGACACTGAAGCTTTCTTT | CASSKGGEDTEAFF
. | TRBJ2-3 | TRBD2 | TRBV5-1 | 18 | TGCGCCAGCAGCCCATCCGGGACTAGCGGAACTAGCACAGATACGCAGTATTTT | CASSPSGTSGTSTDTQYF
. | TRBJ1-1 | . | TRBV4-1 | 15 | TGCGCCAGCAGCCAACTCTGGAGGGAGAACACTGAAGCTTTCTTT | CASSQLWRENTEAFF
. | TRBJ1-2 | . | TRBV5-1 | 13 | TGCGCCAGCAGCTCCGGATTGAACTATGGCTACATCTTC | CASSSGLNYGYIF
. | TRBJ1-4 | . | TRBV2 | 14 | TGTGCCACGGGAGGAGGGCGAACTAATGAAAAACTGTTTTTT | CATGGGRTNEKLFF
. | TRBJ1-2 | . | TRBV6-5 | 13 | TGTGCCAGCTCACCTCGGGGGGCGAGTGGCTACACCTTC | CASSPRGASGYTF
. | TRBJ2-7 | TRBD1 | TRBV7-2 | 14 | TGTGCCAGCAGCTGGACAGGGGGAGACTACGAGCAGTACTTC | CASSWTGGDYEQYF
. | TRBJ2-2 | TRBD1 | TRBV6-5 | 15 | TGTGCCAGCAGGGAACAGGGGGCAATCCCCGGGGAGCTGTTTTTT | CASREQGAIPGELFF
. | TRBJ2-2 | TRBD2 | TRBV29-1 | 13 | TGCAGCGGGGGGGGACTAGAACCCGGGGAGCTGTTTTTT | CSGGGLEPGELFF
. | TRBJ2-1 | TRBD2 | TRBV5-8 | 14 | TGTGCCAGCAGCCGACTAGCGGGGTTAGATGAGCAGTTCTTC | CASSRLAGLDEQFF
. | TRBJ1-2 | TRBD1 | TRBV12-5 | 13 | TGTGCTAGTGGTTTGGGACAGGGAGCCGGCTACACCTTC | CASGLGQGAGYTF
. | TRBJ2-6 | TRBD1 | TRBV7-3 | 19 | TGTGCCAGCAGCTGGGGGGACAGGGGGCCTGTAGCTGGGGCCAACGTCCTGACTTTC | CASSWGDRGPVAGANVLTF
few | TRBJ1-5 | TRBD1 | TRBV27 | 14 | TGTGCCAGCAGATTGGGACAGCCCCATCAGCCCCAGCATTTT | CASRLGQPHQPQHF
. | TRBJ2-5 | . | TRBV5-6 | 13 | TGTGCCAGCAGCGGAATAGGGGAAGAGACCCAGTACTTC | CASSGIGEETQYF
. | TRBJ1-2 | TRBD1 | TRBV2 | 15 | TGTGCCAGCAGTGCCCGGACAGGGGCCTACTATGGCTACACCTTC | CASSARTGAYYGYTF
once | TRBJ1-1 | . | TRBV27 | 15 | TGTGCCAGCAGTCCTATTTCTAGGCGGCTGACTGAAGCTTTCTTT | CASSPISRRLTEAFF
few | TRBJ1-1 | . | TRBV2 | 13 | TGTGCCAGCCTATCCAGCGGGTACACTGAAGCTTTCTTT | CASLSSGYTEAFF
. | TRBJ2-1 | . | TRBV29-1 | 14 | TGCAGCGTTGAAGGAAGGGACACCTACAATGAGCAGTTCTTC | CSVEGRDTYNEQFF
. | TRBJ1-2 | . | TRBV18 | 14 | TGTGCCAGCTCACGGACGGGACACCTCTATGGCTACACCTTC | CASSRTGHLYGYTF
. | TRBJ1-1 | TRBD1 | TRBV5-8 | 17 | TGTGCCAGCAGCTCCGAGTGGACAGGGAAGGGGGGCACTGAAGCTTTCTTT | CASSSEWTGKGGTEAFF
. | TRBJ1-4 | . | TRBV7-6 | 13 | TGTGCCAGCAGTCTCACAGGGACCGAAAAACTGTTTTTT | CASSLTGTEKLFF
. | TRBJ2-7 | TRBD1 | TRBV19 | 13 | TGTGCCAGTAGACAGGGGAGCTCCTACGAGCAGTACTTC | CASRQGSSYEQYF
few | TRBJ2-3 | . | TRBV5-1 | 15 | TGCGCCAGCAGCTACCAGACACTGAGCACAGATACGCAGTATTTT | CASSYQTLSTDTQYF
. | TRBJ2-7 | . | TRBV6-1 | 15 | TGTGCCAGCAGTGGGGGGGGGCGAGGGATCTACGAGCAGTACTTC | CASSGGGRGIYEQYF
. | TRBJ2-2 | TRBD1 | TRBV11-3 | 15 | TGTGCCAGCAGCTCCCAATCTTCGACAGGGGGGGAGCTGTTTTTT | CASSSQSSTGGELFF
. | TRBJ2-5 | . | TRBV4-2 | 13 | TGTGCCAGCAGCCAAGACCTCCAAGAGACCCAGTACTTC | CASSQDLQETQYF
. | TRBJ1-5 | . | TRBV7-3 | 11 | TGTGCCAGGGGGCGAAGACAGCCCCAGCATTTT | CARGRRQPQHF
. | TRBJ1-6 | . | TRBV7-9 | 17 | TGTGCCAGCAGCCCGCCCGGTTTTGGGGCCGGAAATTCACCCCTCCACTTT | CASSPPGFGAGNSPLHF
. | TRBJ1-6 | . | TRBV5-1 | 15 | TGCGCCAGCAGCTTGGACCAGGGGTTCGGTTCACCCCTCCACTTT | CASSLDQGFGSPLHF
. | TRBJ2-5 | TRBD1 | TRBV5-6 | 16 | TGTGCCAGCAGTTATTCGACAGGGCTGGAGGAAGAGACCCAGTACTTC | CASSYSTGLEEETQYF
. | TRBJ1-6 | . | TRBV5-1 | 15 | TGCGCCAGCAGCTTGGCTGGGCCTGATAATTCACCCCTCCACTTT | CASSLAGPDNSPLHF
. | TRBJ1-5 | . | TRBV7-3 | 17 | TGTGCCAGCAGCCGCCAGTCGGTAGGGGTTAGCAATCAGCCCCAGCATTTT | CASSRQSVGVSNQPQHF
. | TRBJ2-7 | TRBD2 | TRBV5-1 | 15 | TGCGCCAGCAGCGCAACTAGCGGGGGGGGCTACGAGCAGTACTTC | CASSATSGGGYEQYF
few | TRBJ2-5 | . | TRBV6-6 | 15 | TGTGCCAGCAGTCCCTATGGGCCCTTTCGGGAGACCCAGTACTTC | CASSPYGPFRETQYF
. | TRBJ1-2 | TRBD1 | TRBV6-6 | 15 | TGTGCCAGCAGTTACTCTCAGGGGGGCGACTATGGCTACACCTTC | CASSYSQGGDYGYTF
. | TRBJ1-2 | TRBD1 | TRBV7-3 | 15 | TGTGCCAGCAGCTTAAATTCAGGGGGCTTGGGTGGCTACACCTTC | CASSLNSGGLGGYTF
. | TRBJ2-4 | TRBD1 | TRBV29-1 | 13 | TGCAGCGTTGAGACAGGGAGCAAAAACATTCAGTACTTC | CSVETGSKNIQYF
few | TRBJ2-1 | . | TRBV25-1 | 11 | TGTGCCAGCAGACGGGATGGTGAGCAGTTCTTC | CASRRDGEQFF
. | TRBJ1-4 | TRBD1 | TRBV5-1 | 15 | TGCGCCAGCAGCGTCACAGGGGGAGGAGAGGAAAAACTGTTTTTT | CASSVTGGGEEKLFF
. | TRBJ1-2 | . | TRBV5-1 | 13 | TGCGCCAGCAGGAACGACAGAAACTATGGCTACACCTTC | CASRNDRNYGYTF